This TCR beta chain was recorded in a study of T cells after yellow fever vaccination. General study points: A small share of clonotypes appeared in both CD4 and CD8 compartments.

V was clipped by 6 bases and J by 5 bases, with 9 bases between them. This CDR3 is built from 13 residues. Per germline, CDR1 KGHDR and CDR2 SFDVKD. Each CDR3 protein gets one entry after TCRdb re-called the 5' RACE reads with MiXCR. The sample shows about 550,000 distinct CDR3 sequences, 19% of them seen only once. This clonotype has only a few counts. Its specificity is not known. The TCR sequence derives from a man between 25 and 39 years old who received the YFV17D yellow fever vaccine. The gene calls are TRBV24-1 and TRBJ2-2; TRBD2 might be the D (5 bases). This specimen consisted of PBMCs, obtained 15 days after the yellow fever booster vaccination. The CDR3, as DNA: TGTGCCACCAGTCCCTCGGGGACCGGGGAGCTGTTTTTT. It yields the protein CATSPSGTGELFF.